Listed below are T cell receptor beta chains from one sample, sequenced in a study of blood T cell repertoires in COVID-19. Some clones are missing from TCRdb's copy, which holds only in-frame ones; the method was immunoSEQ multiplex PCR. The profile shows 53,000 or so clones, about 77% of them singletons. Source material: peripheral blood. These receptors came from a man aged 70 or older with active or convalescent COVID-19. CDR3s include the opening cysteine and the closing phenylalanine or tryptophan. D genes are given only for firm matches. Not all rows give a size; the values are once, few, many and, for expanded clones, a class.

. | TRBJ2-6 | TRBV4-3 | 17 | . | CASSQGARGSGANVLTF | TGCGCCAGCAGCCAAGGGGCCAGGGGTAGCGGGGCCAACGTCCTGACTTTC
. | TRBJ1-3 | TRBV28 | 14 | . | CASSLGPWGNTIYF | TGTGCCAGCAGTTTAGGCCCTTGGGGAAACACCATATATTTT
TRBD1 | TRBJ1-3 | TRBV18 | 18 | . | CASSPPVWDRHSGNTIYF | TGTGCCAGCTCACCACCTGTTTGGGACAGGCACTCTGGAAACACCATATATTTT
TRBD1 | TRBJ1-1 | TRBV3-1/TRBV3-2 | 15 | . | CASSHSPGGRSEAFF | TGTGCCAGCAGCCACAGCCCAGGGGGCAGATCTGAAGCTTTCTTT
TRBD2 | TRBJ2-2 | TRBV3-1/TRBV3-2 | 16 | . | CASSQDRAGGTGELFF | TGTGCCAGCAGCCAAGATCGAGCGGGAGGCACCGGGGAGCTGTTTTTT
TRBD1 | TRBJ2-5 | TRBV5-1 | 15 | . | CASSFQDRSQETQYF | TGCGCCAGCAGCTTCCAGGACAGGTCCCAAGAGACCCAGTACTTC
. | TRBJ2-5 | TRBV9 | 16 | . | CASSDVSGARGETQYF | TGTGCCAGCAGCGACGTTAGCGGAGCTCGAGGGGAGACCCAGTACTTC
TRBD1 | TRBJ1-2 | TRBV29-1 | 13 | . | CSARQSGTGGYTF | TGCAGCGCAAGGCAATCCGGGACAGGGGGCTACACCTTC
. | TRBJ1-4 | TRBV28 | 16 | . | CASTQEGSIGNKKLFF | TGTGCCAGCACCCAGGAGGGGTCGATCGGGAACAAAAAACTGTTTTTT
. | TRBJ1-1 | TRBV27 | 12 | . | CASKTVDTEAFF | TGTGCCAGCAAAACAGTCGACACTGAAGCTTTCTTT
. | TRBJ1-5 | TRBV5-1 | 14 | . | CASSPEGGNQPQHF | TGCGCCAGCAGCCCCGAGGGGGGGAATCAGCCCCAGCATTTT
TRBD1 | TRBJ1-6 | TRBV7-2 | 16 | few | CASSQGGTPANSPLHF | TGTGCCAGCAGCCAGGGGGGAACCCCGGCGAATTCACCCCTCCACTTT
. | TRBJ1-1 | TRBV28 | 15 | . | CASSLPSTAGTEAFF | TGTGCCAGCAGTTTACCGTCGACTGCGGGCACTGAAGCTTTCTTT
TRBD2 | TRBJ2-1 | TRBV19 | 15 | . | CASSIASGSYGEQFF | TGTGCCAGTAGTATCGCTAGCGGGAGTTATGGTGAGCAGTTCTTC
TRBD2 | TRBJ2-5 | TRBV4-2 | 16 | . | CASSQVLAGGPETQYF | TGTGCCAGCAGCCAAGTGCTAGCGGGAGGGCCGGAGACCCAGTACTTC
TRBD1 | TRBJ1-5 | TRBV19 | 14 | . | CASSNGQGRQPQHF | TGTGCCAGTAGTAACGGACAGGGGCGTCAGCCCCAGCATTTT
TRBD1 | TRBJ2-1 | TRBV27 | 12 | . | CATGLTYNEQFF | TGTGCGACAGGGCTGACCTACAATGAGCAGTTCTTC
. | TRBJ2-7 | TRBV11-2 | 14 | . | CASSFGTGAYEQYF | TGTGCCAGCAGCTTCGGGACGGGAGCCTACGAGCAGTACTTC
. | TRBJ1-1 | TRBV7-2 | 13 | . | CASSLTGGIEAFF | TGTGCCAGCAGCTTAACCGGAGGAATTGAAGCTTTCTTT
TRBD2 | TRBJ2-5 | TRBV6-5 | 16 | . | CASSYSAGGYQETQYF | TGTGCCAGCAGTTACTCTGCGGGGGGATACCAAGAGACCCAGTACTTC
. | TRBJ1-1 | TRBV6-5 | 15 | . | CASSYNRELGTEAFF | TGTGCCAGCAGTTACAATCGGGAATTAGGCACTGAAGCTTTCTTT
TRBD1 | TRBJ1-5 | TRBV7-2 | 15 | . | CASSPGTGVNQPQHF | TGTGCCAGCAGCCCCGGGACAGGCGTCAATCAGCCCCAGCATTTT
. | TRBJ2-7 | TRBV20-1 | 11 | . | CSASFRYEQYF | TGCAGTGCTAGTTTTCGGTACGAGCAGTACTTC
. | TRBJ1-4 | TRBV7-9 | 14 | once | CASSLGVGNEKLFF | TGTGCCAGCAGCTTAGGAGTCGGTAATGAAAAACTGTTTTTT
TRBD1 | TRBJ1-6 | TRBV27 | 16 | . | CASSLFRDRGGSPLHF | TGTGCCAGCAGTTTATTCCGAGACAGGGGAGGGTCACCCCTCCACTTT
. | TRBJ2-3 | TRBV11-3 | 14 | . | CASLAFYGTDTQYF | TGTGCCAGCCTGGCATTTTATGGCACAGATACGCAGTATTTT
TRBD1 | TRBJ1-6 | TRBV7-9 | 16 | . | CASSLSGTGVNSPLHF | TGTGCCAGCAGCTTATCCGGGACAGGGGTTAATTCACCCCTCCACTTT
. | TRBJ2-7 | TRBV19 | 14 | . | CASSIPDNTYEQYF | TGTGCCAGTAGTATCCCCGACAACACCTACGAGCAGTACTTC